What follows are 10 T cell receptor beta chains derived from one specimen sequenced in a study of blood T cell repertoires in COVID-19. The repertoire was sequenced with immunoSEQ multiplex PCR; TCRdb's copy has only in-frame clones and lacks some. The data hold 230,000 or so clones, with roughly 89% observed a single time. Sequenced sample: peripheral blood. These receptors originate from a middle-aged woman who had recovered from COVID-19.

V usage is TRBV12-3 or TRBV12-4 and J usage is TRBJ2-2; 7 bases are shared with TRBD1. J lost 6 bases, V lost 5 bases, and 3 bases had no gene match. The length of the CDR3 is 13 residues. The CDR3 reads CASSRTGAGELFF. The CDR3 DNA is TGTGCCAGCAGTCGTACAGGGGCCGGGGAGCTGTTTTTT.

The CDR3 sequence: CASSPLRGTGELFF. CDR3 in DNA: TGTGCCAGCTCACCACTTCGAGGCACCGGGGAGCTGTTTTTT. This chain links TRBV18 with TRBJ2-2; the D is unclear. The length of the CDR3 is 14 residues. V lost 1 base and J lost 4, with 7 bases in between. CDR1 is KGHSH, CDR2 LQKENI, per germline. The variable domain in full, completed from reference TRBV18 and TRBJ2-2, reads NAGVMQNPRHLVRRRGQEARLRCSPMKGHSHVYWYRQLPEEGLKFMVYLQKENIIDESGMPKERFSAEFPKEGPSILRIQQVVRGDSAAYFCASSPLRGTGELFFGEGSRLTVL.

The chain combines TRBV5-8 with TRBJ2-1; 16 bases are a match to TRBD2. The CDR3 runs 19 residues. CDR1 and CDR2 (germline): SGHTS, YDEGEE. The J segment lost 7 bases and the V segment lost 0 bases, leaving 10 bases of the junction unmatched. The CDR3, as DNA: TGTGCCAGCAGCTTGGAAAAGGGACTAGCGGGAGGGCCCGAGAATGAGCAGTTCTTC. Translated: CASSLEKGLAGGPENEQFF.

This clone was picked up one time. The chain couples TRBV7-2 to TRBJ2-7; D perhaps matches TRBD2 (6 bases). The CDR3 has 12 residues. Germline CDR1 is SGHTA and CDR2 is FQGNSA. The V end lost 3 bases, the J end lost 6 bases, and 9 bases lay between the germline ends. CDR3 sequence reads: CASSFSGGEQYV. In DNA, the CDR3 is TGTGCCAGCAGCTTTTCCGGGGGCGAGCAGTACGTC.

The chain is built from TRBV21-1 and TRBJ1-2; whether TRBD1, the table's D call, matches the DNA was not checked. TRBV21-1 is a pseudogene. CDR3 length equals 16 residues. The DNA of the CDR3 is TGTGCCAGCAGCATGAGACAGGCCCGAGTGGAGTATGGCTACACCTTC. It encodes CASSMRQARVEYGYTF.

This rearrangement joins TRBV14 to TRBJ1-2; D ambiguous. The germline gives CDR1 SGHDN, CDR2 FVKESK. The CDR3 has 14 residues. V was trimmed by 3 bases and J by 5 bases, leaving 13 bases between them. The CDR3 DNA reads TGTGCCAGCAGCCAGAGGGCAGGAGTTTATGGCTACACCTTC. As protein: CASSQRAGVYGYTF. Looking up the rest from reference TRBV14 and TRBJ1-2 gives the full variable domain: EAGVTQFPSHSVIEKGQTVTLRCDPISGHDNLYWYRRVMGKEIKFLLHFVKESKQDESGMPNNRFLAERTGGTYSTLKVQPAELEDSGVYFCASSQRAGVYGYTFGSGTRLTVV.

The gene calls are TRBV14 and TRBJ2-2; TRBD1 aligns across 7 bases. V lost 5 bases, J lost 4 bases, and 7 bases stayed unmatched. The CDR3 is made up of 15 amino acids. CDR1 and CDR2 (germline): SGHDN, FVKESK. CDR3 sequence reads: CASSVRGISTGELFF. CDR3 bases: TGTGCCAGCAGCGTCAGGGGGATCAGCACCGGGGAGCTGTTTTTT.

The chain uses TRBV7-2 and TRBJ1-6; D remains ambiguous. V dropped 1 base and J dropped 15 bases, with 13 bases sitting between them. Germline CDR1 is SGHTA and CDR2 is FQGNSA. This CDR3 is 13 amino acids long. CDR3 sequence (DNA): TGTGCCAGCAGCTTAGACCTGAGAGGACTCCTCCACTTT. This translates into CASSLDLRGLLHF.

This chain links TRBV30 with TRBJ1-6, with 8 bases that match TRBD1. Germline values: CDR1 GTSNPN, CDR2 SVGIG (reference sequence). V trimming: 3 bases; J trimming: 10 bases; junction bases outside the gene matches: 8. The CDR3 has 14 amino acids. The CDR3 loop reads CAWRKTGEASPLHF. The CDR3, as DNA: TGTGCCTGGAGAAAGACAGGGGAGGCGTCACCCCTCCACTTT.

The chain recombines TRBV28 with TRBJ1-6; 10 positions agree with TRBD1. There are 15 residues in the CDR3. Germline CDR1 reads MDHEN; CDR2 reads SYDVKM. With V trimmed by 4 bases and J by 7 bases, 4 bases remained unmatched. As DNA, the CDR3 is TGTGCCAGCAGTTCCCTGGACAGGGGGAATTCACCCCTCCACTTT. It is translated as CASSSLDRGNSPLHF.